These 17 T cell receptor beta chains share one sample of origin, sequenced in a study of blood T cell repertoires in COVID-19. Using immunoSEQ multiplex PCR, the repertoire was profiled, and TCRdb retains in-frame clones only, with some absent. Among about 110,000 clones listed, approximately 83% were seen once. The sample comprised peripheral blood. These receptors all stem from a man aged 50-60 years with acute or convalescent COVID-19.

The chain recombines TRBV5-1 with TRBJ2-6, with a possible D match to TRBD1 (5 bases). The germline CDR1 and CDR2 sequences are SGHRS and YFSETQ. The CDR3 is 14 residues long. V lost 5 bases, J lost 2 bases, and 8 bases lay in between. The CDR3 bases are TGCGCCAGCAGTCAGGACACTGGGGCCAACGTCCTGACTTTC. It encodes CASSQDTGANVLTF.

The V call is TRBV15, the J call TRBJ2-1; 7 nucleotides agree with TRBD2. After removal of 8 bases from V and 0 bases from J, the junction contained 4 bases not matched to a gene. In germline, CDR1 is LNHNV, CDR2 YYDKDF (reference sequence). The CDR3 has 14 amino acids. CDR3 residues: CATGREGSYNEQFF. CDR3 sequence (DNA): TGTGCCACCGGGAGGGAGGGCTCCTACAATGAGCAGTTCTTC. Full variable domain (remainder filled in from reference TRBV15 and TRBJ2-1): DAMVIQNPRYQVTQFGKPVTLSCSQTLNHNVMYWYQQKSSQAPKLLFHYYDKDFNNEADTPDNFQSRRPNTSFCFLDIRSPGLGDTAMYLCATGREGSYNEQFFGPGTRLTVL.

J is TRBJ1-2 and V is TRBV10-3; 8 positions agree with TRBD1. The V gene end was trimmed by 2 bases and the J gene end by 4 bases; junction bases not matched to a gene: 3. This CDR3 is built from 14 residues. CDR1 and CDR2 (germline): ENHRY, SYGVKD. CDR3 region: CAISEDRGSYGYTF. The DNA of the CDR3 is TGTGCCATCAGTGAGGACAGGGGCTCCTATGGCTACACCTTC.

This clone has just one count. This chain joins TRBV20-1 and TRBJ2-1, with 7 bases lining up with TRBD2. The CDR3 runs to 11 residues. The germline V gene encodes CDR1 DFQATT and CDR2 SNEGSKA (reference sequence). Germline trimming cut 3 bases from V and 7 bases from J; bases unmatched to any gene: 0. This chain's CDR3 is CSARGGNEQFF. CDR3 DNA: TGCAGTGCTAGGGGAGGGAATGAGCAGTTCTTC.

This chain connects TRBV10-3 to TRBJ1-5; 9 nucleotides align to TRBD1. The germline V gene encodes CDR1 ENHRY and CDR2 SYGVKD. The CDR3 spans 13 residues. The J segment lost 13 bases and the V segment lost 2 bases, leaving 6 bases of the junction unmatched. CDR3: CAISETHGTGQHF. The CDR3 coding sequence is TGTGCCATCAGTGAGACCCACGGGACAGGGCAGCATTTT.

The rearrangement joins TRBV5-1 to TRBJ2-3; D is ambiguous. Trimming removed 6 bases from V and 1 base from J, with 6 bases in between. Germline V lookup: CDR1 SGHRS, CDR2 YFSETQ. This CDR3 has 12 residues. The CDR3 loop reads CASTVRTDTQYF. The CDR3 DNA reads TGCGCCAGCACGGTTCGCACAGATACGCAGTATTTT.

The chain recombines TRBV11-3 with TRBJ2-1; 7 bases agree with TRBD1. V dropped 0 bases and J dropped 1; count of bases not matched to a gene: 3. There are 16 residues in the CDR3. CDR1 and CDR2 (germline): SGHNT, YENEEA. The CDR3 sequence is CASSLEVTGSYNEQFF. In DNA, the CDR3 is TGTGCCAGCAGCTTAGAGGTGACAGGGTCCTACAATGAGCAGTTCTTC.

The chain uses TRBV7-9 and TRBJ1-2; no firm D call. The CDR3 loop spans 8 amino acids. V lost 4 bases and J lost 12, with 3 bases in between. Germline-derived CDR1 and CDR2 are SEHNR and FQNEAQ (reference sequence). CDR3 nucleotides: TGTGCCAGCAGCTCCAACACCTTC. Protein: CASSSNTF.

The chain employs TRBV27 and TRBJ2-3; 7 bases map to TRBD2. The germline V gene has CDR1 MNHEY and CDR2 SMNVEV (reference sequence). With 4 bases clipped from V and 1 base from J, the junction kept 2 bases outside the gene matches. This CDR3 region has 14 residues. CDR3 in amino acids: CASSWGGGTDTQYF. DNA of the CDR3: TGTGCCAGCAGTTGGGGGGGTGGCACAGATACGCAGTATTTT.

The gene calls are TRBV25-1 and TRBJ2-3; perhaps TRBD2 as D (6 bases). V dropped 5 bases and J dropped 1 base, with 10 bases sitting between them. Germline lookup yields CDR1 MGHDK and CDR2 SYGVNS. This CDR3 spans 14 amino acids. This chain's CDR3 is CASSLGGGTDTQYF. The CDR3 DNA sequence: TGTGCCAGCAGTCTCGGAGGGGGCACAGATACGCAGTATTTT.

A few counts support this clone. V usage is TRBV28 and J usage is TRBJ1-1, with TRBD1 as a possible D gene (5 bases). The germline gives CDR1 MDHEN, CDR2 SYDVKM. Trimming cost V 5 bases and J 0 bases, with 7 bases left between them. The CDR3 consists of 13 residues. CDR3 protein: CASSTRVNTEAFF. The CDR3 DNA follows: TGTGCCAGCAGTACCAGGGTGAACACTGAAGCTTTCTTT.

This clone occurred once. The chain combines TRBV28 with TRBJ2-3; 13 bases are shared with TRBD2. The V segment lost 3 bases and the J segment 5 bases; nucleotides outside the gene matches: 14. Germline-derived CDR1 and CDR2 are MDHEN and SYDVKM. The CDR3 spans 19 residues. CDR3 region: CASSLSAPTSGRWKDTQYF. CDR3 sequence (DNA): TGTGCCAGCAGTTTGTCCGCCCCGACTAGCGGGAGGTGGAAAGATACGCAGTATTTT. The full variable domain, completed using reference TRBV28 and TRBJ2-3, is DVKVTQSSRYLVKRTGEKVFLECVQDMDHENMFWYRQDPGLGLRLIYFSYDVKMKEKGDIPEGYSVSREKKERFSLILESASTNQTSMYLCASSLSAPTSGRWKDTQYFGPGTRLTVL.

The rearrangement uses TRBV2 and TRBJ1-5; no definite D call. V shed 0 bases and J shed 5 bases, with 8 bases lying between them. CDR3 length: 14 amino acids. Germline-derived CDR1 and CDR2 are SNHLY and FYNNEI. CDR3 region: CASSEAAEDQPQHF. The CDR3 nucleotides are TGTGCCAGCAGTGAAGCGGCAGAAGATCAGCCCCAGCATTTT.

The CDR3 protein is CASRAGSSNEKLFF. The DNA for the CDR3 is TGTGCCAGCAGAGCGGGGTCCTCTAATGAAAAACTGTTTTTT. The genes are TRBV6-5 and TRBJ1-4; D unresolved. Trimming took off 6 bases at V and 3 bases at J, with 11 bases between the two ends. Germline lookup yields CDR1 MNHEY and CDR2 SVGAGI. The CDR3 spans 14 residues.

This sequence joins TRBV7-2 and TRBJ2-4; the match to TRBD1 covers 8 bases. Germline CDR1 SGHTA, CDR2 FQGNSA. Trimming removed 5 bases from V and 0 bases from J; junction bases left unmatched: 15. The CDR3 is 19 residues long. CDR3 in amino acids: CASSQGWTGSILAKNIQYF. The CDR3 bases are TGTGCCAGCAGCCAAGGGTGGACAGGGTCCATTTTAGCCAAAAACATTCAGTACTTC. Full variable domain (missing parts from reference TRBV7-2 and TRBJ2-4): GAGVSQSPSNKVTEKGKDVELRCDPISGHTALYWYRQSLGQGLEFLIYFQGNSAPDKSGLPSDRFSAERTGGSVSTLTIQRTQQEDSAVYLCASSQGWTGSILAKNIQYFGAGTRLSVL.

This clone was seen a single time. The chain combines TRBV14 with TRBJ2-3, with TRBD2 as a possible D gene (5 bases). Per germline, CDR1 SGHDN and CDR2 FVKESK. This CDR3 region has 12 residues. Trimming cost V 8 bases and J 0 bases, with 6 bases left between them. CDR3 coding DNA: TGTGCCAGCGGCGGGAGCACAGATACGCAGTATTTT. Amino acid sequence: CASGGSTDTQYF.

This chain connects TRBV19 to TRBJ1-5; D ambiguous. This CDR3 contains 16 residues. The V gene lost 4 bases and the J gene lost 2 bases, with 15 bases spanning the gap. In germline, CDR1 is LNHDA, CDR2 SQIVND (reference sequence). CDR3 sequence: CASSTQRRVRNQPQHF. CDR3 DNA sequence: TGTGCCAGTAGTACCCAGAGGAGGGTTCGCAATCAGCCCCAGCATTTT.